Presented here are 19 T cell receptor beta chains from one specimen sequenced in a study of memory CD4+ T cells and cytomegalovirus serostatus. TCRdb's table, derived via immunoSEQ multiplex PCR, lists solely in-frame clones and lacks some. The table shows tens of thousands of clones, with about 75% occurring only once. Single viable CD3+CD4+CD8-CD45RO+ cells were sorted as the memory CD4+ T cells. Specimen: memory CD4+ T cells from blood. These receptors were collected from an adult in good health and CMV-seronegative. Some clones in this sample may be carry-over from other donors' samples.

The genes are TRBV5-6 and TRBJ1-2; D gene ambiguous. Germline values: CDR1 SGHDT, CDR2 YYEEEE. The V end lost 0 bases, the J end lost 2 bases, and 8 bases lay between the germline ends. The CDR3 length is 14 residues. The DNA for the CDR3 is TGTGCCAGCAGCTTGGAGCGAGCAAACTATGGCTACACCTTC. It encodes CASSLERANYGYTF.

V is TRBV5-6 and J is TRBJ1-6; D gene unclear. Trimming cost V 2 bases and J 5 bases, with 8 bases left between them. This CDR3 region has 14 residues. Germline lookup yields CDR1 SGHDT and CDR2 YYEEEE. This CDR3 is CASSFSQNNSPLHF. CDR3 nucleotide sequence: TGTGCCAGCAGCTTTAGTCAGAATAATTCACCCCTCCACTTT.

The rearrangement uses TRBV5-1 and TRBJ1-2; D unclear. The CDR3 runs to 12 residues. Germline lookup yields CDR1 SGHRS and CDR2 YFSETQ. V was pared by 4 bases and J by 0 bases, with 4 bases between. The CDR3 protein is CASSGANYGYTF. The DNA of the CDR3 is TGCGCCAGCAGCGGGGCTAACTATGGCTACACCTTC.

J is TRBJ2-7 and V is TRBV11-2, with 10 bases lining up with TRBD2. The ends lost 5 bases at V and 4 bases at J; junction bases unmatched: 8. The CDR3 runs 15 residues. The germline gives CDR1 SGHAT, CDR2 FQNNGV. The CDR3 reads CASSPELAGLYEQYF. The CDR3 bases are TGTGCCAGCAGCCCAGAACTAGCGGGGCTTTACGAGCAGTACTTC.

The V and J genes are TRBV5-1 and TRBJ1-2; 10 bases map to TRBD1. The CDR3 is made up of 14 amino acids. After removal of 1 base from V and 5 bases from J, the junction contained 2 bases not matched to a gene. From germline, CDR1 is SGHRS and CDR2 YFSETQ. CDR3 coding DNA: TGCGCCAGCAGCTTGATGGGACAGGGGTATGGCTACACCTTC. Protein sequence: CASSLMGQGYGYTF.

This chain connects TRBV19 to TRBJ1-4, with 7 bases that match TRBD1. The ends lost 5 bases at V and 4 bases at J; junction bases unmatched: 7. Germline V gives CDR1 LNHDA, CDR2 SQIVND (reference sequence). The CDR3 sequence is 15 residues long. The CDR3 protein is CASSPGTDLNEKLFF. CDR3 nucleotide sequence: TGTGCCAGTAGTCCTGGGACAGACCTTAATGAAAAACTGTTTTTT.

J is TRBJ2-7 and V is TRBV5-1, with 8 bases fitting TRBD1. The CDR3 is 14 residues long. The V and J ends lost 2 bases and 3 bases, in that order; junction bases with no gene match: 4. The germline gives CDR1 SGHRS, CDR2 YFSETQ. This CDR3 reads CASSLQGDSYEQYF. In DNA, the CDR3 is TGCGCCAGCAGCTTACAGGGGGATAGCTACGAGCAGTACTTC.

Notes on this clone: Its ends do not fully match the called genes, so a read error is possible. The V gene is TRBV30, the J gene TRBJ1-2; a weak D match, TRBD1 (6 bases). This CDR3 region has 14 residues. Germline-derived CDR1 and CDR2 are GTSNPN and SVGIG (reference sequence). For the CDR3, the DNA is TGCGCCTGGAGTGCCCGGGGGCTAAATGTTGGCTACACCTTC. Encoded protein: CAWSARGLNVGYTF.

V gene TRBV4-2 combines with J gene TRBJ2-7, with D maybe TRBD1 (6 bases). The CDR3 has 15 amino acids. The germline gives CDR1 LGHNA, CDR2 YNFKEQ. V was clipped by 4 bases and J by 0 bases, with 13 bases between them. In nucleotides, the CDR3 is TGTGCCAGCAGCCGAGAATTGGACAGCTCCTACGAGCAGTACTTC. This codes for CASSRELDSSYEQYF.

This chain connects TRBV6-5 to TRBJ2-5, with 8 positions matching TRBD2. Germline V gives CDR1 MNHEY, CDR2 SVGAGI. CDR3 length equals 15 residues. The ends lost 6 bases at V and 3 bases at J; junction bases unmatched: 9. CDR3 DNA: TGTGCCAGCAGACCGAGCGGGGGAACTAAAGAGACCCAGTACTTC. This gives the protein CASRPSGGTKETQYF.

The chain carries TRBV4-1 and TRBJ2-7; 8 nucleotides match TRBD1. CDR1 and CDR2 (germline): MGHRA, YSYEKL. The junction had 15 bases not matched to a gene; V was cut back by 4 bases and J by 7 bases. The CDR3 spans 16 residues. The CDR3, as DNA: TGCGCCAGCAGCCGCATCCTGGGACAGGACCTGGGGGAGCAGTACTTC. Its protein product is CASSRILGQDLGEQYF.

This CDR3 reads CASSRGQGYEQYF. CDR3 bases: TGTGCCAGCAGCAGAGGACAGGGATACGAGCAGTACTTC. The chain uses TRBV28 and TRBJ2-7; TRBD1 agrees at 8 bases. After removal of 6 bases from V and 4 bases from J, the junction contained 5 bases not matched to a gene. Germline CDR1 is MDHEN and CDR2 is SYDVKM. The CDR3 length is 13 residues.

V and J are TRBV19 and TRBJ2-4; 9 nucleotides match TRBD2. In germline, CDR1 is LNHDA, CDR2 SQIVND (reference sequence). This CDR3 has 17 amino acids. V lost 5 bases, J lost 2 bases, and 10 bases stayed unmatched. Here the CDR3 DNA reads TGTGCCAGTAGTCCCGGGACTAGCCGGGAGACCAAAAACATTCAGTACTTC. Encoded protein: CASSPGTSRETKNIQYF.

The chain employs TRBV7-8 and TRBJ2-4; 8 bases agree with TRBD2. Germline-derived CDR1 and CDR2 are SGHVS and FQNEAQ. The CDR3 loop spans 20 amino acids. The V and J ends lost 5 bases and 0 bases, in that order; junction bases with no gene match: 18. DNA for the CDR3: TGTGCCAGCAGCATTGGACCGGGACTAGTTAACTGGGAAGCCAAAAACATTCAGTACTTC. As protein: CASSIGPGLVNWEAKNIQYF.

This clone came up a few times. The chain recombines TRBV19 with TRBJ1-4; 9 nucleotides match TRBD1. CDR1 LNHDA and CDR2 SQIVND come from the germline V gene (reference sequence). There are 14 residues in the CDR3. After removal of 7 bases from V and 8 bases from J, the junction contained 8 bases not matched to a gene. The DNA for the CDR3 is TGTGCCAGTACTTACCGGGACAGGGCGGAAAAACTGTTTTTT. The encoded protein is CASTYRDRAEKLFF.

The chain uses TRBV4-1 and TRBJ2-3; tentatively, D is TRBD1 (5 bases). Germline V gene lookup returns CDR1 MGHRA and CDR2 YSYEKL. V shed 4 bases and J shed 3 bases, with 8 bases lying between them. This CDR3 has 13 amino acids. The CDR3 sequence: CASSRQGTDTQYF. The CDR3 coding sequence is TGCGCCAGCAGCCGGCAGGGTACAGATACGCAGTATTTT.

Only a few counts were recorded for this clone. The chain joins TRBV7-2 to TRBJ1-2; 7 positions match TRBD1. Germline assignment: CDR1 SGHTA and CDR2 FQGNSA. CDR3 length: 15 amino acids. Germline trimming cut 5 bases from V and 8 bases from J; bases unmatched to any gene: 14. The chain's CDR3 is CASSPHLTGAEGYTF. The CDR3 bases are TGTGCCAGCAGCCCACACCTAACAGGGGCGGAGGGCTACACCTTC.

The chain joins TRBV4-2 to TRBJ2-3; TRBD2 is a possible D gene (7 bases). V was cut by 0 bases and J by 1 base, with 8 bases left in between. The CDR3 is 15 residues long. Germline V gene sequence: CDR1 LGHNA, CDR2 YNFKEQ. The CDR3 is CASSQERGRTDTQYF. CDR3 bases: TGTGCCAGCAGCCAAGAGCGGGGGCGCACAGATACGCAGTATTTT.

This clone was counted a single time. The chain recombines TRBV4-1 with TRBJ2-3; 7 positions match TRBD2. Looked up from germline, CDR1 is MGHRA and CDR2 is YSYEKL. V lost 1 base to trimming and J lost 3 bases; unmatched junction nucleotides: 10. This CDR3 spans 17 amino acids. The CDR3 loop is CASSQAARGGGTDTQYF. For the CDR3, the DNA is TGCGCCAGCAGCCAAGCGGCTCGCGGGGGAGGGACAGATACGCAGTATTTT.